This T cell receptor beta chain was sequenced during a study of cytomegalovirus exposure and HLA in healthy donors. Study-level information: About 80 million unique TCRs from HLA-typed donors were held in an early data release.

It was with 60 Vbeta and 13 Jbeta primers that the PCR ran. Assay used: immunoSEQ multiplex PCR; TCRdb lists only in-frame clones, some missing. In the table there are roughly 52,000 clones, around three fifths of which are singletons. The CDR3 sequence is 14 residues long. Looked up from germline, CDR1 is SGHTA and CDR2 is FQGNSA. The V and J ends lost 4 bases and 3 bases respectively, with 12 bases between them. Turning to this clone: Its antigen is undetermined.

General study points: TCR sequences were mostly rare, though some public TCRs occurred in many donors. It was reportedly the case that the classifier diagnosed cytomegalovirus status with high specificity and sensitivity. Three of the chains that were CMV-associated were confirmed in vitro to be specific for CMV antigens.

This sequence joins TRBV7-2 and TRBJ1-2; D call uncertain. The origin of this receptor is a human donor in good health. Sequencing was carried out using PBMCs. CDR3 bases: TGTGCCAGCAGCTCGCAGGCGGGGTACTATGGCTACACCTTC. Encoded protein: CASSSQAGYYGYTF. The full variable domain, in which reference TRBV7-2 and TRBJ1-2 provide the parts outside the CDR3, is GAGVSQSPSNKVTEKGKDVELRCDPISGHTALYWYRQSLGQGLEFLIYFQGNSAPDKSGLPSDRFSAERTGGSVSTLTIQRTQQEDSAVYLCASSSQAGYYGYTFGSGTRLTVV.